This T cell receptor (beta chain) stems from a study of cytomegalovirus exposure and HLA in healthy donors. Study details: Sequencing of 150 million to 200 million T cells in an earlier analysis found 100 million or so unique TCR beta sequences.

Trimming at V came to 1 base and at J to 3 bases, leaving 2 bases not matched to a gene. The CDR3 has 15 residues. Germline CDR1 and CDR2: LGHNA and YNFKEQ. Notes on the study in general: Presence/absence results assume similar sequencing depth per donor, which may not hold. Later analysis reportedly placed an Asian-associated ancestry cluster below the roughly 680-donor mean in N-insertions.

PCR used 60 Vbeta primers and 13 Jbeta primers. Sequencing was performed with immunoSEQ multiplex PCR; in TCRdb, only in-frame clones are kept and a portion is missing. The profile covers 150,000 to 200,000 clones, with 65% to 85% appearing a single time and approximately 6.8% taken by the ten largest. This clone was observed a handful of times. Its antigen is still unknown. V is TRBV4-2 and J is TRBJ2-7; 11 bases match TRBD2. The sequence came from a male donor in good health and CMV-seropositive. Sequencing used PBMCs. The CDR3, as DNA: TGTGCCAGCAGCCAAGCACTAGCGGGAGTCTACGAGCAGTACTTC. It specifies CASSQALAGVYEQYF.